Presented here are 14 T cell receptor beta chains from one specimen sequenced in a study of CD8+ T cells in alopecia areata. As the sequencing template, cDNA was produced by extracting RNA and reverse transcribing it. The protocol was immunoSEQ multiplex PCR, while the TCRdb copy is restricted to in-frame clones and leaves out a portion. This sample comprises around 300,000 clones, none seen once only. Markers including CD4, CD8alpha, NKG2D and NKG2ACE guided sorting of pooled cutaneous lymph node cells. Sequenced: CD4+ T cells sorted from a lymph node. Receptors were obtained from a C3H/HeJ mouse with alopecia areata. MHC haplotype here: H2-k.

To note about this clone: Gene names are the mouse ones. The read ends 4 residues shy of where the CDR3 ends; the end is completed using the germline J gene. This chain links TRBV19 with TRBJ2-2; D gene ambiguous. Trimming removed 2 bases from V and 0 bases from J, with 8 bases in between. Germline V gene lookup returns CDR1 FNHDT and CDR2 SITEND (reference sequence). The CDR3 is 15 residues long. CDR3 DNA, as far as it was read: TGTGCCAGCAGTATCCAGGCATCAAACACCGGG. Translated: CASSIQASNTG. The complete CDR3 sequence is CASSIQASNTGQLYF.

A remark on this clone: The genes and germline here are from mouse. The CDR3 end lies 4 residues beyond the end of the read and is filled in from the germline J gene. The V and J genes are TRBV13-1 and TRBJ1-1, with 8 bases that match TRBD1. V trimming: 4 bases; J trimming: 3 bases; junction bases outside the gene matches: 2. This CDR3 region has 13 residues. CDR1 NSHNY and CDR2 SYGAGN come from the germline V gene. CDR3 region: CASSPRGHTEVFF. CDR3 DNA, as far as it was read: TGTGCCAGCAGTCCCAGGGGGCACACA.

This clone was found a few times. The gene names given are mouse names. Read sequence stops 4 residues before the CDR3 end, and the germline J gene provides the missing end. The chain links TRBV1 to TRBJ2-7; possibly TRBD1 for D (5 bases). This CDR3 spans 12 amino acids. Germline CDR1 is NSQYPW and CDR2 is LRSPGD (reference sequence). The sequenced part of the CDR3 DNA is TGCACCTGCAGTTCAAGACAGTAT. Translation: CTCSSRQY. In full, the CDR3 reads CTCSSRQYEQYF.

This clone was seen more than once but under ten times. Gene names denote mouse genes. The read comes to an end 3 residues before the CDR3 does, leaving the germline J gene to fill in the end. V and J are TRBV13-2 and TRBJ1-6; weak D call: TRBD1 (5 bases). TRBJ1-6 is reported as an ORF; its role is uncertain. CDR1 NNHNN and CDR2 SYGAGS come from the germline V gene (reference sequence). Trimming left V 5 bases short and J 3 bases short, with 6 bases between. This CDR3 is built from 13 residues. Incomplete CDR3 DNA: TGTGCCAGCGGGACAGACTATAATTCGCCC. It is translated as CASGTDYNSP. The CDR3 as a whole reads CASGTDYNSPLYF.

The table lists this clone with a few counts. Gene names are the mouse ones. Read coverage stops 4 residues before the CDR3 terminus; the germline J gene supplies the remainder. This CDR3 is also generated by other DNA sequences in the sample. V and J are TRBV31 and TRBJ1-2; perhaps TRBD1 as D (5 bases). V dropped 0 bases and J dropped 0 bases, with 8 bases sitting between them. CDR1 is GKSSPN, CDR2 SITVG, per germline. The CDR3 has 14 residues. CDR3 DNA, as far as it was read: TGTGCCTGGAGTCTCGGACAAACAAACTCC. Translated, it gives CAWSLGQTNS. The CDR3 as a whole reads CAWSLGQTNSDYTF.

This clone was seen a few times. Mouse germline and gene names are used. The CDR3 end lies 4 residues beyond the end of the read and is filled in from the germline J gene. The chain has TRBV1 and TRBJ2-2, with 13 bases identical to TRBD2. The CDR3 extends over 18 amino acids. Trimming took 5 bases from V and 4 from J; bases not matched to a gene: 10. CDR1 and CDR2 from the germline V gene are NSQYPW and LRSPGD (reference sequence). The CDR3 loop is CTCSTRTGGAAGTGQLYF. CDR3 DNA (partial): TGCACCTGCAGTACTCGGACTGGGGGGGCCGCGGGCACCGGG. The whole variable domain, filled in from reference TRBV1 and TRBJ2-2, reads VTLLEQNPRWRLVPRGQAVNLRCILKNSQYPWMSWYQQDLQKQLQWLFTLRSPGDKEVKSLPGADYLATRVTDTELRLQVANMSQGRTLYCTCSTRTGGAAGTGQLYFGEGSKLTVL.

This clone was recorded a few times. Mouse gene names apply. With the read ending 4 residues before the CDR3 end, the germline J gene is used to fill in that end. The rearrangement uses TRBV13-2 and TRBJ2-1; 9 bases align to TRBD2. Germline lookup yields CDR1 NNHNN and CDR2 SYGAGS (reference sequence). Trimming removed 0 bases from V and 2 bases from J; junction bases left unmatched: 3. The CDR3 extends over 16 amino acids. CDR3 in amino acids: CASGDGLGGHYAEQFF. CDR3 DNA (partial): TGTGCCAGCGGTGATGGTTTGGGGGGGCACTATGCT.

On this clone itself: All gene names here are mouse names. The CDR3 extends 4 residues past the end of the read, so its final part is completed from the germline J gene. The chain carries TRBV17 and TRBJ2-7; 14 bases align to TRBD2. This CDR3 has 15 amino acids. Germline values: CDR1 MNHDT, CDR2 YYDKIL. The CDR3 DNA, read in part, is TGTGCTAGCAGTAGAGGGGACTGGGGGGGCGAT. Translation: CASSRGDWGGD. The full CDR3 protein reads CASSRGDWGGDEQYF. The whole variable domain, remainder taken from reference TRBV17 and TRBJ2-7, is DTTVKQNPRYKLARVGKPVNLICSQTMNHDTMYWYQKKPNQAPKLLLFYYDKILNREADTFEKFQSSRPNNSFCSLYIGSAGLEYSAMYLCASSRGDWGGDEQYFGPGTRLTVL.

Points on this clone: Genes and germline are mouse. The read ends 4 residues before the CDR3 terminus; that terminus is restored from the germline J gene. At the DNA level, this CDR3 is encoded by other sequences in the same sample as well. This sequence joins TRBV13-3 and TRBJ2-1; TRBD2 matches at 8 bases. This CDR3 contains 13 residues. V shed 3 bases, J shed 4 bases, and the junction held 0 bases outside the gene matches. Germline V lookup: CDR1 NNHDY, CDR2 SYVADS. The part of the CDR3 DNA that was read is TGTGCCAGCAGTGGACTGGGGTATGCT. It is translated as CASSGLGYA. The full CDR3 sequence reads CASSGLGYAEQFF.

This clone was counted between two and nine times. Gene names denote mouse genes. With the read ending 4 residues before the CDR3 end, the germline J gene is used to fill in that end. V is TRBV19 and J is TRBJ2-5, with TRBD1 matching over 10 bases. This CDR3 region has 13 residues. Germline-derived CDR1 and CDR2 are FNHDT and SITEND (reference sequence). The CDR3 bases that were read are TGTGCCAGCAGGCCGGGACAGGGGGAC. Its translation: CASRPGQGD. The CDR3 in its entirety is CASRPGQGDTQYF.

This clone came up a few times. Each gene name is a mouse one. The DNA ends 4 residues before the CDR3 does, and the rest of the CDR3 is filled in from the germline J gene. The chain links TRBV13-1 to TRBJ2-7, with TRBD2 matching 9 bases. Per the germline V gene, CDR1 is NSHNY and CDR2 is SYGAGN. This CDR3 contains 15 residues. CDR3 DNA, as far as it was read: TGTGCCAGCAGTGATGCAATTGGGGGGGCATAT. Residues: CASSDAIGGAY. In full, the CDR3 is CASSDAIGGAYEQYF.

To note about this clone: Genes here carry mouse names. The observed sequence ends 4 residues before the CDR3 terminus, with the missing tail filled in from the germline J gene. Other DNA sequences of this sample code for an identical CDR3. The chain joins TRBV19 to TRBJ2-1; 7 nucleotides align to TRBD1. The CDR3 runs to 14 residues. The germline gives CDR1 FNHDT, CDR2 SITEND (reference sequence). J lost 1 base, V lost 5 bases, and 3 bases had no gene match. The CDR3 reads CASRIQGNYAEQFF. CDR3 DNA (partial): TGTGCCAGCAGGATACAGGGGAACTATGCT.

This clone was counted between two and nine times. These gene names are mouse names. The read terminates 4 residues before the CDR3 end, so the remaining end is supplied by the germline J gene. The same CDR3 also results from other DNA sequences found in this sample. The chain links TRBV19 to TRBJ2-2, with TRBD2 as a possible D gene (6 bases). V dropped 1 base and J dropped 5 bases, with 9 bases sitting between them. There are 14 residues in the CDR3. Germline CDR1 and CDR2: FNHDT and SITEND (reference sequence). CDR3 DNA (partial): TGTGCCAGCAGTATACCGGGGGGTACCGGG. Protein sequence: CASSIPGGTG. The CDR3 reads in full as CASSIPGGTGQLYF.

This clone was detected many times. Genes and germline come from the mouse. The read falls 4 residues short of the CDR3 end, and the missing part is taken from the germline J gene. The identical CDR3 is also encoded by other nucleotide sequences in the sample. The chain combines TRBV12-1 with TRBJ1-2; TRBD1 agrees at 9 bases. V trimming: 3 bases; J trimming: 2 bases; junction bases outside the gene matches: 3. The CDR3 totals 14 residues. The germline V gene has CDR1 SGHSN and CDR2 HYEKVE. This chain's CDR3 is CASSLGQGNSDYTF. The sequenced CDR3 bases are TGTGCCAGCTCTTTGGGACAGGGCAACTCC.